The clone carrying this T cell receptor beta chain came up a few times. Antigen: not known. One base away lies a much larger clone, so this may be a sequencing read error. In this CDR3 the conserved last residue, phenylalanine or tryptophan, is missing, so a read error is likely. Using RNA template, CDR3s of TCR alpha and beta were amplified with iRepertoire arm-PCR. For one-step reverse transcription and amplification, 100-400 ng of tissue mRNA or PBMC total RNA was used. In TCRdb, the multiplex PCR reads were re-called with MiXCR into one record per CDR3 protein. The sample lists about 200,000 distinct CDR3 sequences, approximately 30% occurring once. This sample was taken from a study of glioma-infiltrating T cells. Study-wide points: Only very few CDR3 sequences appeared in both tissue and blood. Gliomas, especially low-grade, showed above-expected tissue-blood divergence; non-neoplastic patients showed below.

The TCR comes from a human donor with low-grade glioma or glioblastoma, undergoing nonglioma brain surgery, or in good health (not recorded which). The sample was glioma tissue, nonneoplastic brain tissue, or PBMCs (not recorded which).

The CDR3 region is CAISESTDYNSPLHL. The CDR3 coding sequence is TGTGCCATCAGTGAGTCGACGGACTATAATTCACCCCTCCACCTT. The chain joins TRBV10-3 to TRBJ1-6; no firm D call. The V end lost 0 bases, the J end lost 3 bases, and 6 bases lay between the germline ends. The CDR3 length is 15 residues. Germline loops: CDR1 ENHRY, CDR2 SYGVKD.